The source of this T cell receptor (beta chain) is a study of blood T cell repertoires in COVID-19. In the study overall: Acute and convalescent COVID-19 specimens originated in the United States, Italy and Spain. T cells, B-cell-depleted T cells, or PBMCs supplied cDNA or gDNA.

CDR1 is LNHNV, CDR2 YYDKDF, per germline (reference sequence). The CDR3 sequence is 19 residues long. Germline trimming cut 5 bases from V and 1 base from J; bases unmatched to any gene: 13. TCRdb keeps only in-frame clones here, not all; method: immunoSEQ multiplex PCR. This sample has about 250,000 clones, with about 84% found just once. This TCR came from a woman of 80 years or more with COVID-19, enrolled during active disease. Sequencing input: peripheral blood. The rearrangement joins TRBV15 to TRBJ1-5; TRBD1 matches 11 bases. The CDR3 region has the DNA TGTGCCACCAGCCCGGACAGGGGGCGGTCCGGGGAAAGCAATCAGCCCCAGCATTTT. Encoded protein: CATSPDRGRSGESNQPQHF.